These 3 T cell receptor beta chains share one sample of origin, sequenced in a study of blood T cell repertoires in COVID-19. The assay was immunoSEQ multiplex PCR, and TCRdb's table has in-frame clones only and misses some. The sample consists of more than 100,000 clones, about four fifths of them appearing once. The specimen sequenced was peripheral blood. The receptor set was obtained from a woman in her forties or fifties with acute or convalescent COVID-19.

Written as DNA, the CDR3 is TGTGCCAGCTTGGGAGGATTGAACACTGAAGCTTTCTTT. Translating it yields CASLGGLNTEAFF. The rearrangement uses TRBV19 and TRBJ1-1; D is ambiguous. The CDR3 is made up of 13 amino acids. CDR1 LNHDA and CDR2 SQIVND come from the germline V gene (reference sequence). V shed 9 bases and J shed 0 bases, with 11 bases lying between them.

The CDR3, as DNA: TGTGCCATCGGGATCAATCAGTTCTTC. Protein sequence: CAIGINQFF. The chain is built from TRBV2 and TRBJ2-1; TRBD2 might be the D (5 bases). Germline lookup yields CDR1 SNHLY and CDR2 FYNNEI. CDR3 length equals 9 residues. V gave up 10 bases and J gave up 13 bases, with 11 bases separating them.

In its sample, this clone was seen a few times. The rearrangement uses TRBV5-1 and TRBJ1-6; 10 bases line up with TRBD1. The junction had 1 base not matched to a gene; V was cut back by 4 bases and J by 0 bases. CDR3 length equals 16 residues. Germline lookup yields CDR1 SGHRS and CDR2 YFSETQ. The CDR3 sequence: CASSGDRGSYNSPLHF. CDR3 nucleotide sequence: TGCGCCAGCAGCGGGGACAGGGGCTCCTATAATTCACCCCTCCACTTT.